This T cell receptor beta chain was identified in a study of naive and memory T cell subsets. An equimolar mix of two oligonucleotides served as the beta constant-region primer for TRBC1 and TRBC2. A 12-nucleotide UMI and the SP2 primer were added to the cDNA 3' end by oligonucleotide ligation. The ligated cDNA underwent four PCR rounds using SP2 and nested alpha and beta constant-region primers. MiXCR, run by TCRdb on the UMI-ligation and nested PCR reads, gives a single entry per CDR3 protein. The sample yields about 90,000 distinct CDR3 sequences, 7% to 7.5% seen once. This clonotype was seen ten or more times. As yet, its antigen is unknown. Findings and caveats of the study: Over 85% of naive TCR sequences appeared only once, unlike memory subsets.

The germline CDR1 and CDR2 sequences are SGHNT and YENEEA. The germline V and J ends were trimmed by 4 bases and 4 bases, with 10 bases remaining between them. The CDR3 runs to 13 residues. This clonotype was obtained from a human donor in good health. V usage is TRBV11-3 and J usage is TRBJ1-1; D unclear. Sequenced: central memory CD4+ T cells from blood. The CDR3 region is CASSSAVSTEAFF. CDR3 sequence (DNA): TGTGCCAGCAGCTCCGCGGTAAGCACTGAAGCTTTCTTT.